Listed below are T cell receptor beta chains from one sample, sequenced in a study. TCRdb reprocessed the 5' RACE reads via MiXCR and lists one record per CDR3 protein. The table records about 43,000 distinct CDR3 sequences, about a fifth of them present only once. Sequencing was performed on Tregs sorted from a lymph node. These receptors all stem from a female donor with breast cancer. Both conserved end residues are part of each CDR3. The D gene is left open where the match is weak. Not every row has a clone size; where given, it reads once, few, many or a size class.

cdr3_nt cdr3_aa cdr3_length clone_size v_call d_call j_call
TGTGCCAGCAGTTTAACTTTCCAGGGGGTTGACACTGAAGCTTTCTTT CASSLTFQGVDTEAFF 16 many TRBV6-5 TRBD1 TRBJ1-1
TGTGCCAGCAGTCCCCAGGGGTACCAAGAGACCCAGTACTTC CASSPQGYQETQYF 14 few TRBV28 . TRBJ2-5
TGTGCCAGCAGCCAAGAGATGGGGAGTGAAAAACTGTTTTTT CASSQEMGSEKLFF 14 . TRBV4-2 . TRBJ1-4
TGTGCCAGCAGGCAGCGCCTGCAAGAGACCCAGTACTTC CASRQRLQETQYF 13 few TRBV6-5 . TRBJ2-5
TGTGCCAGCAGTTCCAGCCTCGGGTCCTGCGAGCAGTACTTC CASSSSLGSCEQYF 14 . TRBV27 . TRBJ2-7
TGCGCCAGCAGCCAAGATCGACTAGCGGGAGGGTACCAAGAGACCCAGTACTTC CASSQDRLAGGYQETQYF 18 few TRBV4-1 TRBD2 TRBJ2-5
TGTGCCACTAGACAGGCAAGCTCGGCCTACGAGCAGTACTTC CATRQASSAYEQYF 14 few TRBV6-5 . TRBJ2-7
TGTGCCATCAGTGAAAAGACTGGGGAATCACCCCTCCACTTT CAISEKTGESPLHF 14 few TRBV10-3 . TRBJ1-6
TGTGCCACCTCCCCAACCGGGGGGGCCATCGGCAATGAGCAGTTCTTC CATSPTGGAIGNEQFF 16 . TRBV6-5 TRBD2 TRBJ2-1
TGTGCCAGCTCACCGGTTCCGGGCTCCTACGAGCAGTACTTC CASSPVPGSYEQYF 14 . TRBV18 . TRBJ2-7
TGTGCCAGCAGTTTAAGGGGAGCAGATACGCAGTATTTT CASSLRGADTQYF 13 many TRBV27 . TRBJ2-3
TGTGCCGCCTGGGGCAGCCGAATCCAAGAGACCCAGTACTTC CAAWGSRIQETQYF 14 many TRBV10-3 . TRBJ2-5
TGTGCCAGCGGCCGCGGCGGACTAGCAGATACGCAGTATTTT CASGRGGLADTQYF 14 few TRBV7-7 TRBD2 TRBJ2-3
TGTGCCAGCAGTTACGTAAAGGACACTGAAGCTTTCTTT CASSYVKDTEAFF 13 medium-sized TRBV6-5 . TRBJ1-1
TGTGCCAGCAGTTCGACTAGCGGGGAGTACGAGCAGTACTTC CASSSTSGEYEQYF 14 many TRBV27 TRBD2 TRBJ2-7
TGCAGTGCTAGAGATTCTTTTAGCGGGGGAGTGGCTGACAATGAGCAGTTCTTC CSARDSFSGGVADNEQFF 18 . TRBV20-1 TRBD2 TRBJ2-1
TGTGCCAGCGGGAAGAGAGCGGGAGTGGAGACCCAGTACTTC CASGKRAGVETQYF 14 many TRBV28 TRBD2 TRBJ2-5
TGTGCCAGCAGCGTAGCAAGGACAGGAAACCTCTATGGCTACACCTTC CASSVARTGNLYGYTF 16 many TRBV9 TRBD1 TRBJ1-2
TGTGCCAGCAGAGCCGGGAGCTACGAGCAGTACTTC CASRAGSYEQYF 12 many TRBV6-5 . TRBJ2-7
TGTGCCAGCAGTTCGACCGGGACAGTTAACACCGGGGAGCTGTTTTTT CASSSTGTVNTGELFF 16 . TRBV27 TRBD1 TRBJ2-2
TGTGCCAGCAGTTTGGAGGCGGGTCTCAATGAGCAGTTCTTC CASSLEAGLNEQFF 14 many TRBV12-3/TRBV12-4 . TRBJ2-1
TGTGCCAGCAGTCCAACCAATTTCCAAGAGACCCAGTACTTC CASSPTNFQETQYF 14 few TRBV27 . TRBJ2-5
TGTGCCAGCAGCCTGGACAGGGGGGGAGTCCGCACAGATACGCAGTATTTT CASSLDRGGVRTDTQYF 17 many TRBV7-9 TRBD1 TRBJ2-3
TGCAGTGCTGGGGACGGAAATGAAAAACTGTTTTTT CSAGDGNEKLFF 12 many TRBV20-1 . TRBJ1-4
TGTGCCAGCACCCTACCGGGACAGGTCTATGGCTACACCTTC CASTLPGQVYGYTF 14 few TRBV6-1 TRBD1 TRBJ1-2
TGCAGTGCTAGAGATGGGGACAGGTCGTTGAGCTACACCTTC CSARDGDRSLSYTF 14 many TRBV20-1 TRBD1 TRBJ1-2
TGTGCCAGCAGCAAAACTAGCGCTAGCACAGATACGCAGTATTTT CASSKTSASTDTQYF 15 . TRBV12-3/TRBV12-4 TRBD2 TRBJ2-3
TGCAGCGCCAGCCCCTTCGCCACAGATACGCAGTATTTT CSASPFATDTQYF 13 many TRBV29-1 . TRBJ2-3
TGTGCCAGGTTTACGGGGTCCGATACGCAGTATTTT CARFTGSDTQYF 12 many TRBV11-3 . TRBJ2-3
TGTGCCAGCAGCTCCGAAACCCTAGATGAGCAGTTCTTC CASSSETLDEQFF 13 many TRBV5-6 . TRBJ2-1
TGCAGTGCTCACGATAGCACAGATACGCAGTATTTT CSAHDSTDTQYF 12 few TRBV20-1 . TRBJ2-3
TGTGCCAGCAGCGTAGGCGGGGGTGTCTCCTACGATGAGCAGTTCTTC CASSVGGGVSYDEQFF 16 . TRBV9 TRBD2 TRBJ2-1
TGTGCCAGCAGCTTGGACAGTTTTGGCACAGATACGCAGTATTTT CASSLDSFGTDTQYF 15 many TRBV5-5 . TRBJ2-3
TGCGCCAGCAGCCATCGTAGGCAGGGGCTGGGCACCGGGGAGCTGTTTTTT CASSHRRQGLGTGELFF 17 . TRBV4-1 . TRBJ2-2
TGTGCCAGCAGCTTGGTTTTAATGGTCCATGAGCAGTTCTTC CASSLVLMVHEQFF 14 few TRBV5-6 . TRBJ2-1
TGCAGTGCTAGCGGGTTCTCCTACGAGCAGTACTTC CSASGFSYEQYF 12 few TRBV20-1 . TRBJ2-7
TGTGCCATCAGTGAGTCGTCCGTCACTAATCAGCCCCAGCATTTT CAISESSVTNQPQHF 15 many TRBV10-3 . TRBJ1-5
TGTGCCAGCAGTCCCCGGGGGGCGTATTCACCCCTCCACTTT CASSPRGAYSPLHF 14 many TRBV12-3/TRBV12-4 . TRBJ1-6